The rows below give T cell receptor beta chains drawn from one sample of a study of CD8 T cell repertoires and HIV-1 epitope variants. These receptors lack a known antigen. The data were produced by immunoSEQ multiplex PCR, yet TCRdb's version contains in-frame clones alone and is incomplete. Here the sample spans 4,000 to 5,000 clones, roughly 64% being singletons. The sample taken for sequencing was cultured CD8+ T cells derived from PBMCs. These receptors all come from a male donor with HIV. Both conserved end residues are part of each CDR3. The D gene is left open where the match is weak. Clone size is not always given. Where it is, it says once, few, many or a class for expanded clones.

d_call: TRBD2
j_call: TRBJ2-1
clone_size: few
v_call: TRBV9
cdr3_aa: CASSKIAGDEQFF
cdr3_nt: TGTGCCAGCAGCAAAATAGCGGGAGATGAGCAGTTCTTC

d_call: TRBD1
j_call: TRBJ2-7
clone_size: NA
v_call: TRBV7-6
cdr3_aa: CASSLGQYLREQYF
cdr3_nt: TGTGCCAGCAGCTTGGGACAGTACCTTCGTGAGCAGTACTTC

d_call: TRBD1
j_call: TRBJ2-2
clone_size: few
v_call: TRBV7-8
cdr3_aa: CASSLGTGLTGELFF
cdr3_nt: TGTGCCAGCAGCTTGGGGACAGGGCTCACCGGGGAGCTGTTTTTT

d_call: NA
j_call: TRBJ2-7
clone_size: few
v_call: TRBV5-1
cdr3_aa: CASSWSWGRDNEQYF
cdr3_nt: TGCGCCAGCAGCTGGAGTTGGGGTCGTGACAACGAGCAGTACTTC

d_call: NA
j_call: TRBJ1-1
clone_size: NA
v_call: TRBV29-1
cdr3_aa: CSVGGSTEAFF
cdr3_nt: TGCAGCGTTGGGGGCAGCACTGAAGCTTTCTTT

d_call: NA
j_call: TRBJ1-5
clone_size: NA
v_call: TRBV6-5
cdr3_aa: CASSVDTDNYQPQHF
cdr3_nt: TGTGCCAGCAGCGTAGACACCGACAACTATCAGCCCCAGCATTTT

d_call: NA
j_call: TRBJ1-1
clone_size: few
v_call: TRBV28
cdr3_aa: CASSLEGVLTEAFF
cdr3_nt: TGTGCCAGCAGTTTGGAGGGGGTTCTGACTGAAGCTTTCTTT

d_call: TRBD1
j_call: TRBJ1-5
clone_size: NA
v_call: TRBV10-2
cdr3_aa: CASRGTENQPQHF
cdr3_nt: TGCGCCAGCAGGGGGACAGAGAATCAGCCCCAGCATTTT

d_call: TRBD1
j_call: TRBJ1-6
clone_size: few
v_call: TRBV27
cdr3_aa: CASSRTSRGHNSPLHF
cdr3_nt: TGTGCCAGCAGCAGGACTAGCAGGGGGCATAATTCACCCCTCCACTTT

d_call: TRBD1
j_call: TRBJ2-5
clone_size: NA
v_call: TRBV11-2
cdr3_aa: CASSFSGQGQETQYF
cdr3_nt: TGTGCCAGCAGCTTCTCGGGACAGGGACAAGAGACCCAGTACTTC

d_call: TRBD1
j_call: TRBJ1-2
clone_size: NA
v_call: TRBV5-8
cdr3_aa: CASSDPGTGVLGAF
cdr3_nt: TGTGCCAGCAGCGATCCCGGGACAGGGGTCCTCGGTGCCTTC

d_call: TRBD1
j_call: TRBJ1-2
clone_size: NA
v_call: TRBV27
cdr3_aa: CASGDRGSGGYTF
cdr3_nt: TGTGCCAGCGGGGACAGGGGGTCGGGTGGCTACACCTTC

d_call: NA
j_call: TRBJ2-7
clone_size: NA
v_call: TRBV29-1
cdr3_aa: CSVVGVFSYEQYF
cdr3_nt: TGCAGCGTTGTGGGGGTGTTTTCCTACGAGCAGTACTTC

d_call: NA
j_call: TRBJ2-1
clone_size: NA
v_call: TRBV30
cdr3_aa: CAWSVGSSYNEQFF
cdr3_nt: TGTGCCTGGAGTGTAGGGAGCTCCTACAATGAGCAGTTCTTC

d_call: TRBD2
j_call: TRBJ2-3
clone_size: NA
v_call: TRBV7-2
cdr3_aa: CASSLGLAGGPTDTQYF
cdr3_nt: TGTGCCAGCAGCTTGGGACTAGCGGGAGGGCCCACAGATACGCAGTATTTT

d_call: NA
j_call: TRBJ2-5
clone_size: NA
v_call: TRBV4-3
cdr3_aa: CASSQSQGFQETQYF
cdr3_nt: TGCGCCAGCAGCCAGTCTCAGGGGTTCCAAGAGACCCAGTACTTC

d_call: TRBD2
j_call: TRBJ2-1
clone_size: NA
v_call: TRBV27
cdr3_aa: CASSLSGGAYNEQFF
cdr3_nt: TGTGCCAGCAGTCTCAGCGGGGGGGCCTACAATGAGCAGTTCTTC

d_call: NA
j_call: TRBJ2-7
clone_size: NA
v_call: TRBV6-5
cdr3_aa: CASSEGAGPYEQYF
cdr3_nt: TGTGCCAGCAGTGAAGGAGCAGGTCCCTACGAGCAGTACTTC

d_call: NA
j_call: TRBJ1-4
clone_size: NA
v_call: TRBV15
cdr3_aa: CATSKGDGTNEKLFF
cdr3_nt: TGTGCCACCAGCAAAGGGGACGGCACTAATGAAAAACTGTTTTTT

d_call: TRBD1
j_call: TRBJ2-2
clone_size: large
v_call: TRBV25-1
cdr3_aa: CASSDGTATGELFF
cdr3_nt: TGTGCCAGCAGTGACGGGACAGCCACCGGGGAGCTGTTTTTT

d_call: NA
j_call: TRBJ2-1
clone_size: few
v_call: TRBV11-2
cdr3_aa: CASSLGSHNEQFF
cdr3_nt: TGTGCCAGCAGCTTGGGATCCCACAATGAGCAGTTCTTC

d_call: NA
j_call: TRBJ2-1
clone_size: NA
v_call: TRBV29-1
cdr3_aa: CSVEEGRADSYNEQFF
cdr3_nt: TGCAGCGTTGAAGAGGGGAGAGCGGACTCCTACAATGAGCAGTTCTTC

d_call: NA
j_call: TRBJ1-5
clone_size: NA
v_call: TRBV2
cdr3_aa: CASSDMSNQPQHF
cdr3_nt: TGTGCCAGCAGTGATATGAGTAATCAGCCCCAGCATTTT

d_call: NA
j_call: TRBJ2-7
clone_size: few
v_call: TRBV13
cdr3_aa: CASSSDVSAYEQYF
cdr3_nt: TGTGCCAGCAGTTCAGATGTCTCGGCCTACGAGCAGTACTTC

d_call: NA
j_call: TRBJ2-6
clone_size: few
v_call: TRBV2
cdr3_aa: CASTPFDSGANVLTF
cdr3_nt: TGTGCCAGCACCCCCTTCGACTCTGGGGCCAACGTCCTGACTTTC

d_call: NA
j_call: TRBJ1-1
clone_size: NA
v_call: TRBV5-4
cdr3_aa: CASSLGGGTEAFF
cdr3_nt: TGTGCCAGCAGCCTAGGGGGAGGCACTGAAGCTTTCTTT

d_call: NA
j_call: TRBJ1-1
clone_size: medium-sized
v_call: TRBV6-5
cdr3_aa: CASSYLDMNTEAFF
cdr3_nt: TGTGCCAGCAGTTACTTGGATATGAACACTGAAGCTTTCTTT

d_call: NA
j_call: TRBJ2-1
clone_size: NA
v_call: TRBV10-3
cdr3_aa: CAISESVLNEQFF
cdr3_nt: TGTGCCATCAGTGAGTCCGTCCTCAATGAGCAGTTCTTC

d_call: TRBD2
j_call: TRBJ2-3
clone_size: NA
v_call: TRBV5-4
cdr3_aa: CASNLRGGLTDTQYF
cdr3_nt: TGTGCCAGCAACCTTCGGGGGGGCTTAACAGATACGCAGTATTTT

d_call: NA
j_call: TRBJ2-2
clone_size: NA
v_call: TRBV5-4
cdr3_aa: CASSAYRDDTGELFF
cdr3_nt: TGTGCCAGCAGCGCCTACCGGGATGACACCGGGGAGCTGTTTTTT

d_call: TRBD2
j_call: TRBJ2-7
clone_size: NA
v_call: TRBV7-8
cdr3_aa: CASSPLPAGGPYEQYF
cdr3_nt: TGTGCCAGCAGTCCCCTTCCAGCGGGAGGGCCTTACGAGCAGTACTTC

d_call: NA
j_call: TRBJ1-2
clone_size: few
v_call: TRBV5-4
cdr3_aa: CASLDADNYGYTF
cdr3_nt: TGTGCCAGCTTAGACGCGGATAACTATGGCTACACCTTC

d_call: TRBD2
j_call: TRBJ2-5
clone_size: NA
v_call: TRBV19
cdr3_aa: CASSNAGEGRETQYF
cdr3_nt: TGTGCCAGTAGTAATGCGGGAGAAGGTCGAGAGACCCAGTACTTC

d_call: NA
j_call: TRBJ2-7
clone_size: NA
v_call: TRBV6-5
cdr3_aa: CASSSTYEQYF
cdr3_nt: TGTGCCAGCAGTTCAACCTACGAGCAGTACTTC

d_call: NA
j_call: TRBJ2-1
clone_size: few
v_call: TRBV11-1
cdr3_aa: CASSLAGQSYNEQFF
cdr3_nt: TGTGCCAGCAGCTTAGCCGGACAGAGCTACAATGAGCAGTTCTTC

d_call: NA
j_call: TRBJ1-1
clone_size: NA
v_call: TRBV4-3
cdr3_aa: CASSQGQKNTEAFF
cdr3_nt: TGCGCCAGCAGCCAAGGACAGAAGAACACTGAAGCTTTCTTT

d_call: NA
j_call: TRBJ1-1
clone_size: few
v_call: TRBV6-6
cdr3_aa: CASSPDTYTEAFF
cdr3_nt: TGTGCCAGCAGCCCGGACACCTACACTGAAGCTTTCTTT

d_call: TRBD1
j_call: TRBJ2-7
clone_size: NA
v_call: TRBV6-5
cdr3_aa: CASSYGTGYEQYF
cdr3_nt: TGTGCCAGCAGTTACGGGACAGGATACGAGCAGTACTTC

d_call: NA
j_call: TRBJ1-1
clone_size: NA
v_call: TRBV6-1
cdr3_aa: CASTSGQTTEAFF
cdr3_nt: TGTGCCAGCACCTCCGGACAGACCACTGAAGCTTTCTTT

d_call: NA
j_call: TRBJ2-7
clone_size: NA
v_call: TRBV5-1
cdr3_aa: CASSLDAERSSYEQYF
cdr3_nt: TGCGCCAGCAGCTTGGACGCGGAAAGGAGCTCCTACGAGCAGTACTTC

d_call: NA
j_call: TRBJ1-6
clone_size: NA
v_call: TRBV28
cdr3_aa: CASSLNVNSPLHF
cdr3_nt: TGTGCCAGCAGTTTAAATGTGAATTCACCCCTCCACTTT

d_call: NA
j_call: TRBJ1-4
clone_size: NA
v_call: TRBV28
cdr3_aa: CASRGEGGKLFF
cdr3_nt: TGTGCCAGCAGGGGGGAAGGGGGAAAACTGTTTTTT

d_call: TRBD1
j_call: TRBJ2-1
clone_size: NA
v_call: TRBV19
cdr3_aa: CASSIARTGPNEQFF
cdr3_nt: TGTGCCAGTAGTATAGCGCGGACAGGCCCCAATGAGCAGTTCTTC

d_call: NA
j_call: TRBJ2-2
clone_size: once
v_call: TRBV6-5
cdr3_aa: CASSDKGETGELFF
cdr3_nt: TGTGCCAGCAGTGACAAGGGGGAGACCGGGGAGCTGTTTTTT

d_call: TRBD2
j_call: TRBJ2-1
clone_size: once
v_call: TRBV19
cdr3_aa: CASTQVPPGGEQFF
cdr3_nt: TGTGCCAGTACGCAGGTGCCTCCGGGGGGGGAGCAGTTCTTC

d_call: NA
j_call: TRBJ1-3
clone_size: NA
v_call: TRBV6-6
cdr3_aa: CASRGDTGLGGNTIYF
cdr3_nt: TGTGCCAGCAGGGGGGACACGGGCTTGGGAGGAAACACCATATATTTT

d_call: NA
j_call: TRBJ1-6
clone_size: once
v_call: TRBV13
cdr3_aa: CASSFGGENSPLHF
cdr3_nt: TGTGCCAGCAGCTTTGGAGGGGAGAATTCACCCCTCCACTTT

d_call: NA
j_call: TRBJ2-7
clone_size: NA
v_call: TRBV10-1
cdr3_aa: CASLPGPRLGTYEQYF
cdr3_nt: TGCGCCAGTTTACCGGGCCCCCGATTGGGAACCTACGAGCAGTACTTC

d_call: NA
j_call: TRBJ1-5
clone_size: few
v_call: TRBV30
cdr3_aa: CAWSLGQSNQPQHF
cdr3_nt: TGTGCCTGGAGCCTAGGACAGTCCAATCAGCCCCAGCATTTT

d_call: NA
j_call: TRBJ2-5
clone_size: once
v_call: TRBV2
cdr3_aa: CASSEVGGGSTMEQYF
cdr3_nt: TGTGCCAGCAGTGAAGTGGGTGGGGGGTCTACGATGGAGCAGTACTTC

d_call: NA
j_call: TRBJ2-2
clone_size: NA
v_call: TRBV7-6
cdr3_aa: CASSSLASQSGELFF
cdr3_nt: TGTGCCAGCAGCTCCCTTGCTAGTCAATCCGGGGAGCTGTTTTTT

d_call: NA
j_call: TRBJ1-4
clone_size: NA
v_call: TRBV4-1
cdr3_aa: CASSQERKLSTNSEKLFF
cdr3_nt: TGCGCCAGCAGCCAAGAGAGAAAGCTTTCAACTAATAGTGAAAAACTGTTTTTT

d_call: TRBD1
j_call: TRBJ1-5
clone_size: NA
v_call: TRBV7-2
cdr3_aa: CASSLFTGGADQPQHF
cdr3_nt: TGTGCCAGCAGCTTATTCACAGGGGGCGCGGATCAGCCCCAGCATTTT

d_call: NA
j_call: TRBJ2-7
clone_size: few
v_call: TRBV4-1
cdr3_aa: CASSLEARYEQYF
cdr3_nt: TGCGCCAGCAGCCTTGAGGCCCGCTACGAGCAGTACTTC

d_call: TRBD1
j_call: TRBJ2-2
clone_size: NA
v_call: TRBV9
cdr3_aa: CASSAHTQGATGELFF
cdr3_nt: TGTGCCAGCAGCGCGCACACTCAGGGGGCGACCGGGGAGCTGTTTTTT